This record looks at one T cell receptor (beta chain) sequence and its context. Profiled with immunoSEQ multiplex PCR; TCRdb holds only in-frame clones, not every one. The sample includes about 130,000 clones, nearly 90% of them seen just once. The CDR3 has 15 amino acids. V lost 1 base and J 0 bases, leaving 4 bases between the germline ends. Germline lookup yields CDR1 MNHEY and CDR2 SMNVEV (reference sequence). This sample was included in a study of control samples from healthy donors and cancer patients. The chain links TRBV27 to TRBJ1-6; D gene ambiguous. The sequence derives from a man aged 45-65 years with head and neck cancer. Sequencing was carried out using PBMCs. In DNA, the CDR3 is TGTGCCAGCAGTTTATTCAGCTCCTATAATTCACCCCTCCACTTT. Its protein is CASSLFSSYNSPLHF.